This T cell receptor beta chain was captured in a study of blood T cell repertoires in COVID-19. Across the whole study: Acute-phase and convalescent COVID-19 samples originated in the United States, Italy and Spain. Sample material is recorded as cDNA or gDNA derived from T cells, B-cell-depleted T cells, or PBMCs.

Per the study methods: Nucleated cell number was recorded as an estimate derived from reference gene primer amplification. Clones were sequenced by immunoSEQ multiplex PCR, and TCRdb holds only the in-frame ones, with some missing. The V and J calls and clone size are taken from that table; D and trimming were inferred from the DNA. The sample has roughly 200,000 clones, 65% to 85% seen once; the top ten hold approximately 30%. This CDR3 contains 13 residues. Trimming pared 3 bases from V and 6 bases from J, leaving 15 bases between. The germline V gene encodes CDR1 GTSNPN and CDR2 SVGIG (reference sequence). This clone was recorded a few times.

This TCR was recovered from a man between 40 and 49 years old with acute or convalescent COVID-19. The chain joins TRBV30 to TRBJ2-7; tentatively, D is TRBD2 (7 bases). The sequenced sample consisted of peripheral blood. CDR3 nucleotides: TGTGCCTGGAGCCGGGGTGGGGGGGCCGAGCAGTACTTC. Translation gives CAWSRGGGAEQYF.